This TCR beta chain was captured in a study of neurological immune-mediated disorders (dated by TCRdb to between 2017 and 2020). Looking at the study overall: Peripheral blood TCR-beta repertoires from patients with HTLV-I-associated myelopathy (HAM/TSP), patients with multiple sclerosis, and healthy controls were compared in the study using UMI-based sequencing. Longitudinal samples, technical triplicates and paired sorted CD4+ and CD8+ T-cell subsets, alongside PBMC samples, were included among the 106 TCR-beta libraries. The cohort comprised about 70 subjects: roughly 15 HAM/TSP patients, 34 multiple sclerosis patients and 20 or so healthy controls.

To synthesize cDNA, template-switch 5'RACE was performed with a primer carrying a 10-nucleotide random unique molecular identifier so that each TCR transcript was tagged. Every sequencing run covered 15-18 subjects and yielded more than 160 million TCR-beta sequences. The RNeasy kit was used for extraction of total RNA. TCR-beta VDJ regions were amplified with primers for the TCR constant region and the 5'RACE anchor, using the KAPA Real-time Library Amplification kit. Sample indexes and Illumina adaptors were added in a first PCR, and a second PCR then increased library yield. After purification with Ampure beads, the TCR product of roughly 650 bp was size-selected on a 2% E-gel SizeSelection system. Before pooling, libraries had their quality checked on a Bioanalyzer, their concentration measured with Qubit, and their quantity determined with the Kapa Library Quantification kit. An Illumina HiSeq 2500 was used to sequence the libraries paired-end at 2 x 150 bp. To increase sequence diversity, roughly 25-31% phiX was spiked into each library pool. On the authors' methods: The UMI-based MiGEC pipeline processed quality-filtered reads and removed over 75% of raw TCR sequences during error correction. IMGT germline references were used for alignment of VDJ genes, and clonotypes were defined by a unique CDR3 amino acid sequence together with V-J genes. Clonal expansion, Shannon diversity and CDR3 relatedness were evaluated with VDJtools (CalcPairwiseDistances, ClusterSamples), while phylogenetic trees were built in CLCbio workbench. A clone was classed as expanded if it had 8 or more unique UMIs, a cutoff based on coefficient-of-variation modelling across technical triplicates. The public reads were run again by TCRdb, first through fastp at Q25 and then through MiXCR, and only productive beta chains were kept. When rows share a CDR3 protein, they turn into one entry using the most common DNA and genes. The V and J calls follow TCRdb's processing rather than the paper's. The sample contains roughly 55,000 distinct CDR3 sequences, 16% of them found a single time. The ten largest clones represent 4% to 4.5% of the sample.

What the study reported, not specific to this receptor: No identical CDR3 amino acid sequences were shared among expanded clones across subjects, suggesting private TCR-beta repertoires in all groups. The highest TCR clonal expansion was observed in HAM/TSP patients, whereas the lowest was observed in MS patients, even when compared with healthy controls.

This clonotype was observed many times. No antigen is known for it. One base away there is no much larger clone; base qualities are not given. The healthy controls were volunteers from blood banks in Maryland, USA. Unsorted PBMC libraries were generated from 2 million PBMCs stored in RNAlater at -80 °C until RNA extraction. Peripheral blood was subjected to Ficoll-Hypaque density gradient centrifugation to isolate PBMCs, which were then cryopreserved in liquid nitrogen. Germline trimming amounts to 4 bases on V and 4 bases on J, with 7 as the count of junction bases outside the gene matches. Including the terminal cysteine and phenylalanine, the CDR3 comprises 15 residues. The CDR3 DNA has 45 bases and is translated from base 1. For CDR1 and CDR2, the germline V gene lists SNHLY and FYNNEI.

The sample consisted of PBMCs. This receptor was obtained from a man between 60 and 70 years old in good health. The chain uses TRBV2 and TRBJ2-3; 8 bases in the middle match TRBD1. Read as DNA, the sequence is TGTGCCAGCAGTGTGGGGCAGGGGGCAGCAGATACGCAGTATTTT. This sequence encodes CASSVGQGAADTQYF.